This T cell receptor (beta chain) is from a study of T cell changes during pregnancy in multiple sclerosis. Measured with immunoSEQ multiplex PCR; TCRdb has only the in-frame clones, and not every one. The repertoire includes 35,000 to 45,000 clones, approximately 92% of them detected once, and nearly 2% sits in the top ten. V lost 3 bases to trimming and J lost 0 bases, with 11 bases between them. Germline V gene sequence: CDR1 MGHRA, CDR2 YSYEKL. The CDR3 is 16 residues long. Material: CD4+ T cells from peripheral blood mononuclear cells, obtained after pregnancy. This receptor was identified in a female donor in good health, enrolled as a control in a pregnancy study. The chain combines TRBV4-1 with TRBJ1-4; D is ambiguous. CDR3 sequence reads: CASSQGLTATNEKLFF. As DNA, the CDR3 is TGCGCCAGCAGCCAGGGCCTCACAGCAACTAATGAAAAACTGTTTTTT.